The 2 T cell receptor beta chains below were found in one sample sequenced in a study of T cells in Graves' hyperthyroidism and ophthalmopathy. The TCR beta CDR3 regions underwent amplification using RNA transcripts as the source. During a first-round RT-PCR of the TCR CDR3, the HTBI primer set was used. MiXCR was run by TCRdb on the multiplex PCR reads, yielding one entry per CDR3 protein. The table shows hundreds of thousands of distinct CDR3 sequences, with roughly 40% occurring only once. Sequencing used blood. The receptors stem from a man aged 18 to 29 with Graves' hyperthyroidism.

This rearrangement joins TRBV13 to TRBJ2-5; D could derive from TRBD1 or TRBD2 (6 bases each). The V gene's germline CDR1 is PRHDT and CDR2 FYEKMQ (reference sequence). The CDR3 length is 16 residues. V lost 3 bases and J lost 1, with 15 bases in between. The chain's CDR3 is CASSLLGGRAQETQYF. In DNA, the CDR3 is TGTGCCAGCAGCTTGCTGGGGGGCCGGGCCCAAGAGACCCAGTACTTC.

The gene calls are TRBV15 and TRBJ2-6, with D perhaps TRBD2 (5 bases). V lost 4 bases and J lost 4, with 20 bases in between. In germline, CDR1 is LNHNV, CDR2 YYDKDF (reference sequence). This CDR3 has 18 residues. CDR3 residues: CATSTRQDFSPGANVLTF. The CDR3, as DNA: TGTGCCACCAGCACAAGGCAGGACTTCAGCCCCGGGGCCAACGTCCTGACTTTC. The full variable domain, in which reference TRBV15 and TRBJ2-6 provide the parts outside the CDR3, is DAMVIQNPRYQVTQFGKPVTLSCSQTLNHNVMYWYQQKSSQAPKLLFHYYDKDFNNEADTPDNFQSRRPNTSFCFLDIRSPGLGDTAMYLCATSTRQDFSPGANVLTFGAGSRLTVL.